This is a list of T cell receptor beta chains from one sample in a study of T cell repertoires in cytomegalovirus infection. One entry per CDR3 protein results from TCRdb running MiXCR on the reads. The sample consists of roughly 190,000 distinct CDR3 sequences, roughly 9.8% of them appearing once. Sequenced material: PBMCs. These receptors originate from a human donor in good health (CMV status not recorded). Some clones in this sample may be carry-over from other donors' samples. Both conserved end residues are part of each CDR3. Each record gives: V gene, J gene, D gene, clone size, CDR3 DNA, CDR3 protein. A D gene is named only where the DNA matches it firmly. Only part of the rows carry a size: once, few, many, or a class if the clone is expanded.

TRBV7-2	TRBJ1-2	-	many	TGTGCCAGCAGCTTAGCCATGGGGGGTCGGGGCTATGGCTACACCTTC	CASSLAMGGRGYGYTF
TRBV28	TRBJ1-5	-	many	TGTGCCAGCAGTTTGACGGGGGACGGCAATCAGCCCCAGCATTTT	CASSLTGDGNQPQHF
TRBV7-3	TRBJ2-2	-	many	TGTGCCAGCAGCTTAAGTCCCCAGAGGGGCCCCGGGGAGCTGTTTTTT	CASSLSPQRGPGELFF
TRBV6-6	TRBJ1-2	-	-	TGTGCCAGCTCGGGGGGCGGAACTCTCTCCGGCTACACCTTC	CASSGGGTLSGYTF
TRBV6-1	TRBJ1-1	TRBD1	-	TGTGCCAGCAGTGAACTACAGGGGACCTCGAACACTGAAGCTTTCTTT	CASSELQGTSNTEAFF
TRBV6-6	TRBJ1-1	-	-	TGTGCCAGCAGCAAGGGCAGGGGCAGCACTGAAGCTTTCTTT	CASSKGRGSTEAFF
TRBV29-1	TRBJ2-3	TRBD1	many	TGCAGCGTGAACCGGGACAGGGGCCCCACAGATACGCAGTATTTT	CSVNRDRGPTDTQYF
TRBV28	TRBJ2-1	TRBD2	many	TGTGCCAGCGGGAGTAGCGGGGGCCTTTACAATGAGCAGTTCTTC	CASGSSGGLYNEQFF
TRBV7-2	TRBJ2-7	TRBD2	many	TGTGCCAGCAGCTTCCAGGGACTAGCGGTGAAGAACGAGCAGTACTTC	CASSFQGLAVKNEQYF
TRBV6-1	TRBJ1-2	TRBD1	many	TGTGCCACGGAGGACAGGGACTATGGCTACACCTTC	CATEDRDYGYTF
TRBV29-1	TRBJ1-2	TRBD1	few	TGCAGCGTGGATGAACAGGGGGCGAGGGGCTACACCTTC	CSVDEQGARGYTF
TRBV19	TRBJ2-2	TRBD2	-	TGTGCCAGTAGTATCTCCCTAGCGGGGAACACCGGGGAGCTGTTTTTT	CASSISLAGNTGELFF